Following are 21 T cell receptor beta chains from one sample sequenced in a study of control samples from healthy donors and cancer patients. Profiled with immunoSEQ multiplex PCR; TCRdb holds only in-frame clones, not every one. The data hold some 120,000 clones, with 87% observed a single time. The sequenced material came from blood. The origin of the receptors is a man aged 40-49 years in good health.

This clone was counted a few times. This sequence joins TRBV5-1 and TRBJ1-1; D may be TRBD1 (6 bases). The V end lost 0 bases, the J end lost 11 bases, and 17 bases lay between the germline ends. The CDR3 runs 14 residues. CDR1 and CDR2 (germline): SGHRS, YFSETQ. CDR3 nucleotides: TGCGCCAGCAGCTTGGCAGGGACAAATAGAGGGGCTTTCTTT. Its protein product is CASSLAGTNRGAFF.

The rearrangement joins TRBV6-2 or TRBV6-3 to TRBJ2-3, with D possibly TRBD1 on 5 matching bases. Trimming took off 2 bases at V and 5 bases at J, with 14 bases between the two ends. The CDR3 contains 15 residues. Germline values: CDR1 MNHEY, CDR2 SVGEGT. This CDR3 is CASSYSKGLEDTQYF. CDR3 bases: TGTGCCAGCAGTTACAGTAAGGGGTTGGAAGATACGCAGTATTTT.

The chain couples TRBV5-1 to TRBJ1-4; no definite D call. The length of the CDR3 is 14 residues. V was cut by 2 bases and J by 7 bases, with 12 bases left in between. The germline V gene has CDR1 SGHRS and CDR2 YFSETQ. CDR3 sequence reads: CASSLESTSEKLFF. DNA of the CDR3: TGCGCCAGCAGCTTAGAAAGTACGAGTGAAAAACTGTTTTTT.

V and J are TRBV15 and TRBJ1-5; D remains ambiguous. Germline V CDR1 and CDR2: LNHNV, YYDKDF (reference sequence). The V and J ends lost 0 bases and 1 base respectively, with 4 bases between them. The CDR3 has 14 amino acids. The CDR3 loop is CATSRDRSNQPQHF. The CDR3 DNA sequence: TGTGCCACCAGCAGAGACAGAAGCAATCAGCCCCAGCATTTT.

The chain links TRBV7-8 to TRBJ2-5; the match to TRBD1 covers 8 bases. V was pared by 1 base and J by 1 base, with 2 bases of the junction left unmatched. Germline V CDR1 and CDR2: SGHVS, FQNEAQ. The CDR3 sequence is 15 residues long. The CDR3 DNA is TGTGCCAGCAGCTTAGACGGGACAGGCCAAGAGACCCAGTACTTC. Its protein is CASSLDGTGQETQYF.

The chain uses TRBV20-1 and TRBJ2-3, with D tentatively TRBD2 (6 bases). Trimming took 3 bases from V and 6 from J, leaving 13 bases between them. This CDR3 has 13 residues. Per germline, CDR1 DFQATT and CDR2 SNEGSKA (reference sequence). The CDR3 here is CSASGGVRDTQYF. DNA of the CDR3: TGCAGTGCTAGTGGCGGGGTTAGGGATACGCAGTATTTT.

This clone was observed a handful of times. The V and J genes are TRBV30 and TRBJ1-2; D is ambiguous. Germline-derived CDR1 and CDR2 are GTSNPN and SVGIG (reference sequence). This CDR3 contains 15 residues. V lost 4 bases, J lost 2 bases, and 17 bases lay in between. CDR3 nucleotide sequence: TGTGCCTGGAAAACGGCAGGTGGCAGAAACTATGGCTACACCTTC. Its translation is CAWKTAGGRNYGYTF.

The chain links TRBV2 to TRBJ2-1; TRBD2 might be the D (5 bases). CDR3 length: 16 amino acids. Looked up from germline, CDR1 is SNHLY and CDR2 is FYNNEI. V shed 0 bases and J shed 8 bases, with 17 bases lying between them. The CDR3 sequence: CASSEALLATPDEQFF. CDR3 nucleotide sequence: TGTGCCAGCAGTGAAGCGCTTCTAGCCACCCCCGATGAGCAGTTCTTC. The full variable domain, rest sourced from reference TRBV2 and TRBJ2-1, is EPEVTQTPSHQVTQMGQEVILRCVPISNHLYFYWYRQILGQKVEFLVSFYNNEISEKSEIFDDQFSVERPDGSNFTLKIRSTKLEDSAMYFCASSEALLATPDEQFFGPGTRLTVL.

The chain uses TRBV4-2 and TRBJ2-1; D assignment may be TRBD1 or TRBD2 (5 bases each). Trimming cost V 1 base and J 5 bases, with 9 bases left between them. The CDR3 is 14 amino acids. Germline CDR1 and CDR2: LGHNA and YNFKEQ. The CDR3 nucleotides are TGTGCCAGCAGCCAAGCCGGGGCCGACAATGAGCAGTTCTTC. It yields the protein CASSQAGADNEQFF.

This chain connects TRBV19 to TRBJ1-2, with D possibly TRBD1 on 6 matching bases. V gave up 5 bases and J gave up 4 bases, with 26 bases separating them. Germline V gives CDR1 LNHDA, CDR2 SQIVND (reference sequence). This CDR3 is built from 18 residues. In nucleotides, the CDR3 is TGTGCCAGTAGTGCCCGCCGTCCCGCGGGGGGCGGTGGCTATGGCTACACCTTC. It yields the protein CASSARRPAGGGGYGYTF.

To note about this clone: Other DNA sequences in the same sample also yield this CDR3. CDR3 residues: CASSSGTGSYNEQFF. CDR3 nucleotide sequence: TGTGCCAGCAGTTCCGGGACAGGGTCCTACAATGAGCAGTTCTTC. V gene TRBV9 combines with J gene TRBJ2-1; 9 bases map to TRBD1. V lost 5 bases and J lost 1; bases outside the gene matches: 4. Germline loops: CDR1 SGDLS, CDR2 YYNGEE. The CDR3 is 15 residues long.

V gene TRBV6-4 combines with J gene TRBJ2-1; D may be TRBD1 or TRBD2 (6 bases each). The V gene lost 6 bases and the J gene lost 6 bases, with 15 bases spanning the gap. Germline CDR1 MRHNA, CDR2 SNTAGT. CDR3 length equals 14 residues. The CDR3 sequence: CASSEKGEANEQFF. CDR3 DNA: TGTGCCAGCAGCGAGAAGGGGGAGGCCAATGAGCAGTTCTTC.

The rearrangement links TRBV3-1 (or the pseudogene TRBV3-2) to TRBJ1-1; a weak D match, TRBD1 (5 bases). V was trimmed by 2 bases and J by 1 base, leaving 11 bases between them. Germline V gene sequence: CDR1 LGHDT, CDR2 YNNKEL (reference sequence). The CDR3 contains 15 residues. The CDR3 nucleotides are TGTGCCAGCAGCCAACCAGGGACGAGGAACACTGAAGCTTTCTTT. Translation: CASSQPGTRNTEAFF.

The rearrangement joins TRBV13 to TRBJ2-5, with 9 nucleotides matching TRBD2. Germline V lookup: CDR1 PRHDT, CDR2 FYEKMQ (reference sequence). V lost 5 bases, J lost 9 bases, and 10 bases stayed unmatched. The CDR3 sequence is 14 residues long. As DNA, the CDR3 is TGTGCCAGCAGCCGCGGACTAGCGTCGGTGTCCCAGTACTTC. Translation: CASSRGLASVSQYF.

The chain employs TRBV4-3 and TRBJ1-2, with a possible D match to TRBD1 (5 bases). CDR1 is LGHNA, CDR2 YSLEER, per germline. This CDR3 is 15 amino acids long. V was cut by 2 bases and J by 0 bases, with 10 bases left in between. CDR3 region: CASSQHRSPNYGYTF. The CDR3 DNA sequence: TGCGCCAGCAGCCAACACAGGAGCCCTAACTATGGCTACACCTTC.

CDR3 DNA sequence: TGTGCCAGTAGGGAAACCGCCGGGACAGGGGTCAACGAGCAGTACTTC. It is translated as CASRETAGTGVNEQYF. The chain recombines TRBV19 with TRBJ2-7, with 10 nucleotides matching TRBD1. CDR3 length equals 16 residues. V lost 6 bases, J lost 5 bases, and 13 bases stayed unmatched. The V gene's germline CDR1 is LNHDA and CDR2 SQIVND (reference sequence). The whole variable domain, remainder taken from reference TRBV19 and TRBJ2-7, is DGGITQSPKYLFRKEGQNVTLSCEQNLNHDAMYWYRQDPGQGLRLIYYSQIVNDFQKGDIAEGYSVSREKKESFPLTVTSAQKNPTAFYLCASRETAGTGVNEQYFGPGTRLTVT.

J is TRBJ1-6 and V is TRBV30; no reliable D call. Germline CDR1 reads GTSNPN; CDR2 reads SVGIG (reference sequence). The ends were cut back, 1 base at V and 14 bases at J, with 12 bases in the middle. There are 12 residues in the CDR3. The CDR3 is CAWSASRVALHF. The CDR3 region has the DNA TGTGCCTGGAGTGCTTCAAGGGTGGCCCTCCACTTT.

Comment on this clone: The junction and the germline gene differ at one end; a read error may be behind it. This chain uses TRBV13 with TRBJ1-1; maybe TRBD1 (5 bases). The germline gives CDR1 PRHDT, CDR2 FYEKMQ (reference sequence). The CDR3 is 14 residues long. The CDR3 sequence is CASSLGRRTPEAFF. The DNA of the CDR3 is TGTGCCAGCAGCTTGGGACGACGGACTCCTGAGGCTTTCTTT.

The V and J genes are TRBV15 and TRBJ2-3; no clear D. Per germline, CDR1 LNHNV and CDR2 YYDKDF (reference sequence). The V end was cut by 0 bases, the J end by 6 bases, with 7 bases between. This CDR3 contains 13 residues. CDR3 in DNA: TGTGCCACCAGCAGAGAAGAACAGGATACGCAGTATTTT. It encodes CATSREEQDTQYF.

This clone came up once. The chain carries TRBV9 and TRBJ2-2; D assignment may be TRBD1 or TRBD2 (6 bases each). The V end was cut by 3 bases, the J end by 4 bases, with 13 bases between. The CDR3 extends over 15 amino acids. Germline lookup yields CDR1 SGDLS and CDR2 YYNGEE. CDR3 nucleotides: TGTGCCAGCAGCGACATCGGGGGCAGCACCGGGGAGCTGTTTTTT. This sequence encodes CASSDIGGSTGELFF.

The chain couples TRBV24-1 to TRBJ2-1; 9 bases line up with TRBD1. Germline lookup yields CDR1 KGHDR and CDR2 SFDVKD. V lost 5 bases and J lost 0; bases outside the gene matches: 16. This CDR3 region has 20 residues. The CDR3 DNA follows: TGTGCCACCAGTGTGCAAATACCTACAGGGGGCCTAGTCTCCTACAATGAGCAGTTCTTC. Its protein product is CATSVQIPTGGLVSYNEQFF.